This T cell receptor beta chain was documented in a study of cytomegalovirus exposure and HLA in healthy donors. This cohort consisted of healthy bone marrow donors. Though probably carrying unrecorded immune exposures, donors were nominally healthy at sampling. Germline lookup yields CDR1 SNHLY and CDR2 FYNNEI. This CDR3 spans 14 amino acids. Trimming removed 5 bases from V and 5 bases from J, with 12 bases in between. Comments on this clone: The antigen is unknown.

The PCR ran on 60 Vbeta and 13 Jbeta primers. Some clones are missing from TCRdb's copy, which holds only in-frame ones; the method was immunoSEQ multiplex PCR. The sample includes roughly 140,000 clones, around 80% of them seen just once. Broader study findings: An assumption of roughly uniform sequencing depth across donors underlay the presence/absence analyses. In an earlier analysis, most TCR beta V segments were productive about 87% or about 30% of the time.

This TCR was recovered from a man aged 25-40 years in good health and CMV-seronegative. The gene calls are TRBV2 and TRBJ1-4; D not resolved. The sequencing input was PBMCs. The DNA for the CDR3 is TGTGCCAGCAGTCTCGGCAGGATGAATGAAAAACTGTTTTTT. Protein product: CASSLGRMNEKLFF.